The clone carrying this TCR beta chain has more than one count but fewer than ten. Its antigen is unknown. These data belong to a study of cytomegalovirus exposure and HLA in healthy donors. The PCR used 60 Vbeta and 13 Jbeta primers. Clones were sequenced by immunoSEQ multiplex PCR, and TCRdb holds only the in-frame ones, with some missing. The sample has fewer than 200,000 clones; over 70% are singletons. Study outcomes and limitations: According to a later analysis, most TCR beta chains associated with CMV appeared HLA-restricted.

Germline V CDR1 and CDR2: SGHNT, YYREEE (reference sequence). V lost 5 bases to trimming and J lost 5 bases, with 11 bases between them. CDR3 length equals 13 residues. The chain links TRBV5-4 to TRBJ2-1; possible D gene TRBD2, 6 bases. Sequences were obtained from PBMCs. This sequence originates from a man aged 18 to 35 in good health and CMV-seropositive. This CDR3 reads CASRRDSHNEQFF. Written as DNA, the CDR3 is TGTGCCAGCAGAAGGGACTCACACAATGAGCAGTTCTTC.